The entry that follows covers one TCR beta chain sequence. Its antigen is not known. Time point in this sample: week 5, during vaccination. With topical imiquimod, each dose of the vaccine consisted of 300 ug of mutant IDH1 20-mer peptide. The donor cohort comprised cases of new WHO grade 3 or 4 IDH1-mutant, ATRX-lost astrocytoma. The entry originates in a study of a mutant IDH1 vaccine in newly diagnosed glioma. Whole-study context: Vaccinations were initiated 4-6 weeks following radiotherapy alone, or were given together with temozolomide cycles. Treated patients, roughly 62% male and roughly 40% female, averaged roughly 40 years of age. Therapy received beforehand was radiotherapy, temozolomide, or both, with most patients given both.

Some clones are missing from TCRdb's copy, which holds only in-frame ones; the method was immunoSEQ multiplex PCR. The sample consists of about 83,000 clones, 91% of them appearing once. After removal of 0 bases from V and 6 bases from J, the junction contained 5 bases not matched to a gene. CDR3 length equals 15 residues. Germline V lookup: CDR1 MNHEY, CDR2 SMNVEV (reference sequence). Sequences were derived from PBMCs, sampled from a glioma patient whose treatment included an IDH1 peptide vaccine. This receptor was obtained from a woman in her forties or fifties with glioma. The genes are TRBV27 and TRBJ2-7, with 10 bases lining up with TRBD2. CDR3 residues: CASSLSTSGILEQYF. DNA of the CDR3: TGTGCCAGCAGTTTATCTACTAGCGGGATTCTCGAGCAGTACTTC.